These 6 T cell receptor beta chains were sequenced from one sample in a study of monozygotic twins with inflammatory bowel disease. TCRdb reprocessed the 5' RACE reads and stores each CDR3 protein as one record, lacking DNA. The sample table sets out approximately 420,000 distinct CDR3 sequences. Sequences were obtained from blood. These receptor sequences come from a human donor with ulcerative colitis or Crohn's disease, or a healthy co-twin of an affected twin (not recorded which).

The chain combines TRBV28 with TRBJ2-1; TCRdb outputs TRBD1, but without DNA this stays unchecked. This CDR3 comprises 14 residues. CDR1 and CDR2 from the germline V gene are MDHEN and SYDVKM. The CDR3 spells CASSLIGGANEQFF.

The rearrangement joins TRBV6-6 to TRBJ1-2. This CDR3 region has 12 residues. Germline loops: CDR1 MNHNY, CDR2 SVGAGI (reference sequence). CDR3 sequence: CASSYSSYGYTF.

This chain connects TRBV5-1 to TRBJ1-2. Germline V gives CDR1 SGHRS, CDR2 YFSETQ. The CDR3 runs to 13 residues. CDR3 amino acids: CASSLAGDYGYTF.

J is TRBJ2-3 and V is TRBV4-3; TCRdb designates TRBD1, a call that cannot be tested without DNA. This CDR3 has 14 residues. The germline V gene has CDR1 LGHNA and CDR2 YSLEER. CDR3 in amino acids: CASSQDRTPHTQYF.

This chain uses TRBV7-6 with TRBJ2-3; TCRdb calls TRBD2, which cannot be checked without DNA. This CDR3 has 15 residues. Looked up from germline, CDR1 is SGHVS and CDR2 is FNYEAQ. The CDR3: CASSADYPSTDTQYF. Full variable domain (outside the CDR3, taken from reference TRBV7-6 and TRBJ2-3): GAGVSQSPRYKVTKRGQDVALRCDPISGHVSLYWYRQALGQGPEFLTYFNYEAQQDKSGLPNDRFSAERPEGSISTLTIQRTEQRDSAMYRCASSADYPSTDTQYFGPGTRLTVL.

This chain uses TRBV12-3 or TRBV12-4 with TRBJ2-7. CDR3 length: 13 amino acids. CDR3 in amino acids: CASSLATGHEQYF.